The following is a T cell receptor (beta chain) sequence with its context. RNA extraction was followed by reverse transcription into cDNA, which acted as the sequencing template. Here immunoSEQ multiplex PCR was the method, and the copy in TCRdb shows in-frame clones only, minus some. The table lists 87,000 or so clones, approximately 70% of them singletons. These data come from a study of CD8+ T cells in alopecia areata. Described treatment: oral pan-JAK inhibitor, 5-10 mg twice daily. The germline V and J ends were trimmed by 5 bases and 5 bases, with 9 bases remaining between them. Germline loops: CDR1 SEHNR, CDR2 FQNEAQ (reference sequence). This CDR3 is 12 amino acids long.

The rearrangement links TRBV7-9 to TRBJ1-1; D remains unclear. The source material was CD8+ T cells sorted from blood, sampled around week 46, from a patient treated with tofacitinib. This TCR derives from a human donor with alopecia areata. In nucleotides, the CDR3 is TGTGCCAGCAGCCCCGGTTGGACTGAAGCTTTCTTT. Amino acid sequence: CASSPGWTEAFF. Full variable domain (rest looked up from reference TRBV7-9 and TRBJ1-1): DTGVSQNPRHKITKRGQNVTFRCDPISEHNRLYWYRQTLGQGPEFLTYFQNEAQLEKSRLLSDRFSAERPKGSFSTLEIQRTEQGDSAMYLCASSPGWTEAFFGQGTRLTVV.